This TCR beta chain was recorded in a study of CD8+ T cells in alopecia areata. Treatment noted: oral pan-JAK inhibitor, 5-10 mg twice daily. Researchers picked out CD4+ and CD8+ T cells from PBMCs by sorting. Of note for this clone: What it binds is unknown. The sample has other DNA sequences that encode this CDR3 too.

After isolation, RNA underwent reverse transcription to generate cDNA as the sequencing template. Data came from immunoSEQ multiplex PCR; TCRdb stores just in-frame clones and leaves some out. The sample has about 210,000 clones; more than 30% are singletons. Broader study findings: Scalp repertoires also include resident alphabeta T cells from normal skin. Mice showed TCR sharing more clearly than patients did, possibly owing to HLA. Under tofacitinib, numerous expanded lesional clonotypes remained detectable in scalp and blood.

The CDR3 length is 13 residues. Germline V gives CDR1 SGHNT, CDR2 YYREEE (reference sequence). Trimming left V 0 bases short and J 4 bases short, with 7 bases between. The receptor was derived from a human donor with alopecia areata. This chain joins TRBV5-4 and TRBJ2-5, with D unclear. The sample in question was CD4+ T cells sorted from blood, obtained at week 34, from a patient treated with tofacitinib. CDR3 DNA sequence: TGTGCCAGCAGCTTGGAAGACCGAGAGACCCAGTACTTC. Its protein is CASSLEDRETQYF. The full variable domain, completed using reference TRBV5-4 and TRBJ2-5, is ETGVTQSPTHLIKTRGQQVTLRCSSQSGHNTVSWYQQALGQGPQFIFQYYREEENGRGNFPPRFSGLQFPNYSSELNVNALELDDSALYLCASSLEDRETQYFGPGTRLLVL.